Listed here are 27 T cell receptor beta chains from one sample, sequenced in a study of cytomegalovirus exposure and HLA in healthy donors (dated by TCRdb to 2016 to 2017). Library construction relied on the immunoSEQ multiplex PCR assay. The multiplex PCR relied on a mix of 60 forward primers for TCR Vbeta segments and 13 reverse primers for TCR Jbeta segments. The table comes from immuneACCESS by way of TCRdb, which keeps in-frame sequences with V and J called. Part of the clones is missing from these tables; in studies checked, under half for an unresolved V gene and the rest for unknown reasons. Across this sample there are about 90,000 clones, with around 79% seen only once. The ten largest clones add up to around 4.3% of the sample. Source material: PBMCs. These TCRs come from a middle-aged woman in good health and CMV-seropositive.

For the CDR3, the DNA is TGCAGCGTCACGGGAATGCTAGCTAGCAATGAGCAGTTCTTC. Amino acids: CSVTGMLASNEQFF. This chain joins TRBV29-1 and TRBJ2-1; TRBD2 is a possible D gene (5 bases). CDR3 size: 14 residues. Germline V gene data show CDR1 as SQVTM and CDR2 as ANQGSEA. The ends were cut back, 6 bases at V and 6 bases at J, with 18 bases in the middle.

This chain links TRBV7-9 with TRBJ2-7; D is unclear. The length of the CDR3 is 12 residues. The germline V gene has CDR1 SEHNR and CDR2 FQNEAQ (reference sequence). V was cut by 1 base and J by 3 bases, with 4 bases left in between. The CDR3 is CASSLVLYEQYF. CDR3 bases: TGTGCCAGCAGCTTAGTCCTCTACGAGCAGTACTTC.

The CDR3 region is CAWMPGSNTEAFF. CDR3 coding DNA: TGTGCCTGGATGCCAGGATCGAACACTGAAGCTTTCTTT. The gene calls are TRBV30 and TRBJ1-1; D gene uncertain. The V gene's germline CDR1 is GTSNPN and CDR2 SVGIG (reference sequence). The CDR3 has 13 amino acids. Between the trimmed V and J ends, which lost 4 bases and 1 base, there was a span of 10 bases. Full variable domain (remainder filled in from reference TRBV30 and TRBJ1-1): SQTIHQWPATLVQPVGSPLSLECTVEGTSNPNLYWYRQAAGRGLQLLFYSVGIGQISSEVPQNLSASRPQDRQFILSSKKLLLSDSGFYLCAWMPGSNTEAFFGQGTRLTVV.

CDR3 nucleotides: TGTGCCAGCAGTGGGTGGCAGGGTTCATCCAATGAGCAGTTCTTC. Amino acid sequence: CASSGWQGSSNEQFF. The chain carries TRBV27 and TRBJ2-1, with D perhaps matching TRBD1 (5 bases). Germline V gene data show CDR1 as MNHEY and CDR2 as SMNVEV (reference sequence). The CDR3 totals 15 residues. V lost 5 bases to trimming and J lost 6 bases, with 17 bases between them.

This clone occurred a few times. The rearrangement uses TRBV10-3 and TRBJ1-3; weak D call: TRBD1 (6 bases). V was cut by 7 bases and J by 0 bases, with 10 bases left in between. The germline V gene has CDR1 ENHRY and CDR2 SYGVKD. This CDR3 is 14 amino acids long. CDR3 protein: CAIKMTGSGNTIYF. The DNA for the CDR3 is TGTGCCATCAAGATGACAGGCTCTGGAAACACCATATATTTT.

This chain links TRBV9 with TRBJ2-5; no clear D gene. Judging by the DNA end, TRBJ2-7 fits better; the J call may be wrong. Germline lookup yields CDR1 SGDLS and CDR2 YYNGEE. The CDR3 is 13 residues long. The CDR3 sequence is CASSVSATYEQYF. The CDR3 DNA reads TGTGCCAGCAGCGTAAGTGCTACCTACGAGCAGTACTTC.

A single count supports this clone. The chain links TRBV10-1 to TRBJ2-3; 10 bases agree with TRBD2. Losses at the gene ends were 8 bases for V and 0 bases for J; bases not matched to a gene: 14. The length of the CDR3 is 18 residues. Germline CDR1 reads WNHNN; CDR2 reads SYGVQD (reference sequence). CDR3 amino acids: CASLISGRPFPSTDTQYF. CDR3 DNA sequence: TGCGCCAGCTTGATTAGCGGGAGGCCCTTTCCTAGCACAGATACGCAGTATTTT.

This rearrangement joins TRBV27 to TRBJ2-3; possible D gene TRBD2, 6 bases. V was pared by 3 bases and J by 8 bases, with 15 bases between. The germline gives CDR1 MNHEY, CDR2 SMNVEV (reference sequence). The CDR3 covers 14 residues. CDR3 sequence (DNA): TGTGCCAGCAGTTTGTCGGCTAGCGATGGTACGCAGTATTTT. Translated: CASSLSASDGTQYF.

In this sample, this clone turned up a few times. The chain recombines TRBV28 with TRBJ2-7; 9 bases agree with TRBD1. The CDR3 extends over 13 amino acids. From germline, CDR1 is MDHEN and CDR2 SYDVKM. The ends lost 6 bases at V and 7 bases at J; junction bases unmatched: 7. In DNA, the CDR3 is TGTGCCAGCAGGAAACAGGGGGCCCGAGAGCAGTACTTC. Translated, it gives CASRKQGAREQYF.

The chain joins TRBV4-1 to TRBJ1-1; D gene ambiguous. The CDR3 sequence is 15 residues long. Germline V lookup: CDR1 MGHRA, CDR2 YSYEKL. V shed 3 bases and J shed 3 bases, with 14 bases lying between them. Written as DNA, the CDR3 is TGCGCCAGCAGCCACTCTCGGGTCGGGGACACTGAAGCTTTCTTT. Translated, it gives CASSHSRVGDTEAFF.

The rearrangement links TRBV7-6 to TRBJ2-1, with TRBD1 as a possible D gene (6 bases). Deletions cut 5 bases from V and 4 bases from J, with 18 bases between. The CDR3 consists of 16 residues. The germline gives CDR1 SGHVS, CDR2 FNYEAQ. This CDR3 is CASSEWTVRDYNEQFF. The CDR3 DNA reads as TGTGCCAGCAGCGAGTGGACAGTTAGGGATTACAATGAGCAGTTCTTC. The complete variable domain, with remaining parts taken from reference TRBV7-6 and TRBJ2-1, reads GAGVSQSPRYKVTKRGQDVALRCDPISGHVSLYWYRQALGQGPEFLTYFNYEAQQDKSGLPNDRFSAERPEGSISTLTIQRTEQRDSAMYRCASSEWTVRDYNEQFFGPGTRLTVL.

This clone was observed a single time. This CDR3 is CASSLEFPSSYEQYF. The CDR3 DNA reads TGCGCCAGCAGCTTGGAATTTCCGAGCTCCTACGAGCAGTACTTC. The chain has TRBV5-1 and TRBJ2-5; unclear D gene. The last part of the DNA fits TRBJ2-7 better; the J call may be wrong. Germline values: CDR1 SGHRS, CDR2 YFSETQ. The CDR3 length is 15 residues.

The chain combines TRBV7-2 with TRBJ2-2, with 7 bases fitting TRBD2. The CDR3 consists of 15 residues. Per germline, CDR1 SGHTA and CDR2 FQGNSA. J was trimmed by 6 bases and V by 5 bases; bases with no gene match: 9. CDR3 loop: CASSQKLAGAGELFF. CDR3 DNA: TGTGCCAGCAGCCAGAAATTGGCGGGAGCCGGGGAGCTGTTTTTT.

V gene TRBV15 combines with J gene TRBJ2-3, with 8 positions matching TRBD1. CDR1 and CDR2 from the germline V gene are LNHNV and YYDKDF (reference sequence). The CDR3 contains 15 residues. The V gene end was trimmed by 2 bases and the J gene end by 5 bases; junction bases not matched to a gene: 6. The CDR3 sequence is CATSRSTGGQDTQYF. CDR3 sequence (DNA): TGTGCCACCAGCAGATCTACAGGGGGTCAAGATACGCAGTATTTT.

In this sample, this clone turned up a few times. This chain joins TRBV2 and TRBJ1-3; a possible D gene is TRBD1 (5 bases). Trimming left V 4 bases short and J 0 bases short, with 10 bases between. CDR3 size: 15 residues. The germline gives CDR1 SNHLY, CDR2 FYNNEI. CDR3 in DNA: TGTGCCAGCAGTGGACAGACCTTCTCTGGAAACACCATATATTTT. Protein: CASSGQTFSGNTIYF.

In this sample, this clone turned up once. The CDR3 DNA follows: TGTGCCAGCAGCCTGACACGACGAACCTACGAGCAGTACTTC. Translated, it gives CASSLTRRTYEQYF. The V gene is TRBV28, the J gene TRBJ2-7; D is undetermined. V was trimmed by 6 bases and J by 2 bases, leaving 14 bases between them. The length of the CDR3 is 14 residues. CDR1 is MDHEN, CDR2 SYDVKM, per germline. Drawing the rest from reference TRBV28 and TRBJ2-7, the complete variable domain is DVKVTQSSRYLVKRTGEKVFLECVQDMDHENMFWYRQDPGLGLRLIYFSYDVKMKEKGDIPEGYSVSREKKERFSLILESASTNQTSMYLCASSLTRRTYEQYFGPGTRLTVT.

The rearrangement links TRBV18 to TRBJ1-1; TRBD1 aligns across 9 bases. CDR1 KGHSH and CDR2 LQKENI come from the germline V gene. There are 14 residues in the CDR3. V lost 3 bases and J lost 5; bases outside the gene matches: 4. The CDR3 spells CASSPETGGTEAFF. The CDR3 DNA reads TGTGCCAGCTCACCCGAGACAGGGGGAACTGAAGCTTTCTTT.

The genes are TRBV19 and TRBJ2-4, with D perhaps TRBD2 (7 bases). The V end lost 7 bases, the J end lost 8 bases, and 18 bases lay between the germline ends. The CDR3 has 14 residues. Germline V lookup: CDR1 LNHDA, CDR2 SQIVND (reference sequence). CDR3 nucleotide sequence: TGTGCCAGTACCCAATGGGGGGGCGCGTACATTCAGTACTTC. Protein product: CASTQWGGAYIQYF.

The chain combines TRBV5-1 with TRBJ2-5; TRBD1 aligns across 12 bases. Germline CDR1 is SGHRS and CDR2 is YFSETQ. The CDR3 sequence is 14 residues long. J was trimmed by 11 bases and V by 4 bases; bases with no gene match: 9. In DNA, the CDR3 is TGCGCCAGCAGCACCGGGACAGGGGGCCTCGTGCAGTACTTC. Encoded protein: CASSTGTGGLVQYF.

This clone came up a few times. This rearrangement joins TRBV4-1 to TRBJ2-5; D uncertain. CDR1 and CDR2 from the germline V gene are MGHRA and YSYEKL. V was clipped by 1 base and J by 5 bases, with 17 bases between them. CDR3 size: 16 residues. CDR3 DNA: TGCGCCAGCAGCCAAGGCCCCATTCCGAACGAGGAGACCCAGTACTTC. Protein product: CASSQGPIPNEETQYF.

V gene TRBV11-3 combines with J gene TRBJ2-1, with D perhaps matching TRBD1 (5 bases). V lost 8 bases, J lost 7 bases, and 18 bases lay in between. CDR1 SGHNT and CDR2 YENEEA come from the germline V gene. The CDR3 extends over 14 amino acids. The CDR3 is CASPATYKGNEQFF. CDR3 DNA sequence: TGTGCCAGCCCCGCCACATATAAGGGGAATGAGCAGTTCTTC.

The chain uses TRBV7-9 and TRBJ1-5; TRBD1 matches 8 bases. V lost 5 bases and J lost 7; bases outside the gene matches: 10. The CDR3 has 15 residues. Germline V lookup: CDR1 SEHNR, CDR2 FQNEAQ (reference sequence). The CDR3 protein is CASSPPGQGDQPQHF. CDR3 DNA sequence: TGTGCCAGCAGCCCACCCGGACAGGGCGACCAGCCCCAGCATTTT.

This sequence joins TRBV4-2 and TRBJ2-5; 13 bases fit TRBD2. The end of the DNA fits TRBJ2-7 better, so the J call may be wrong. Looked up from germline, CDR1 is LGHNA and CDR2 is YNFKEQ. This CDR3 comprises 18 residues. CDR3 loop: CASSPMRLAGGLSYEQYF. CDR3 nucleotides: TGTGCCAGCAGCCCCATGAGACTAGCGGGAGGCCTCTCCTACGAGCAGTACTTC.

This clone was recorded once. V usage is TRBV23-1 and J usage is TRBJ1-1; no clear D gene. TRBV23-1 belongs to the ORF category, with a function that is uncertain. Trimming stripped 2 bases from V and 5 bases from J, with 9 bases between. CDR3 length: 13 amino acids. The CDR3: CASSQAWWTEAFF. In DNA, the CDR3 is TGCGCCAGCAGTCAAGCGTGGTGGACTGAAGCTTTCTTT.

The chain couples TRBV10-3 to TRBJ1-2, with D uncertain. Per the germline V gene, CDR1 is ENHRY and CDR2 is SYGVKD. The ends were cut back, 3 bases at V and 8 bases at J, with 16 bases in the middle. The CDR3 is 14 amino acids. CDR3 coding DNA: TGTGCCATCAGTGAACTCACTCGGGGTAACGGCTACACCTTC. It specifies CAISELTRGNGYTF.

V and J are TRBV7-9 and TRBJ2-2; 8 bases fit TRBD2. The CDR3 runs to 14 residues. CDR1 and CDR2 from the germline V gene are SEHNR and FQNEAQ (reference sequence). J gave up 3 bases and V 9 bases, and 6 bases lay outside the gene matches. CDR3 sequence (DNA): TGTGCCAGGTCGGGGGGGAATCACACCGGGGAGCTGTTTTTT. Translation: CARSGGNHTGELFF. Filled out from reference TRBV7-9 and TRBJ2-2, the complete variable domain reads DTGVSQNPRHKITKRGQNVTFRCDPISEHNRLYWYRQTLGQGPEFLTYFQNEAQLEKSRLLSDRFSAERPKGSFSTLEIQRTEQGDSAMYLCARSGGNHTGELFFGEGSRLTVL.

V gene TRBV4-2 combines with J gene TRBJ1-1, with TRBD1 as a possible D gene (6 bases). CDR3 length: 17 amino acids. Per germline, CDR1 LGHNA and CDR2 YNFKEQ. V was shortened by 5 bases and J by 5 bases, with 24 bases between the two germline ends. The CDR3 DNA reads as TGTGCCAGCAGCTATATAAGAACCAGGGGTACGGAAACTGAAGCTTTCTTT. Translating it yields CASSYIRTRGTETEAFF.